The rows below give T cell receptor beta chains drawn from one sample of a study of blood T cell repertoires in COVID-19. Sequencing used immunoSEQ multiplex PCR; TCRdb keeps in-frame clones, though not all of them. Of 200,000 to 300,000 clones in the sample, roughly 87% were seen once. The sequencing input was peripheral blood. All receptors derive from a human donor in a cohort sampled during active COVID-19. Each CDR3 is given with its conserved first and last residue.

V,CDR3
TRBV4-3,CASSQETTSGGVYEQYF
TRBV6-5,CASSRRVAAYNEQFF
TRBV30,CAWSTPWGQGYTEAFF
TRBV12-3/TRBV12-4,CASYRGPDGYTF
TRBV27,CASSLGAGGTEAFF
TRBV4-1,CASSKRWGANTGELFF
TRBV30,CAWTGGGSGNTIYF
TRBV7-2,CASSSIASNYGYTF
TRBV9,CASSVAAQGAYEQYF
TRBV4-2,CASSQESRGNTEAFF
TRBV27,CASSPGTGSVDEQFF
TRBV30,CAWSVHPNQPQHF
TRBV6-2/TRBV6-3,CASSSDRLKETQYF
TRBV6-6,CASRPRAGDTEAFF
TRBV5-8,CASSLARGRIADTQYF
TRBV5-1,CASSPLGSGVEETQYF
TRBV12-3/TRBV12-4,CASSGTGNQPQHF
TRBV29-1,CSVWDRGRNTEAFF
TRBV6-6,CASSSQGSYEQYF
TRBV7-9,CASSSLAASYEQYF
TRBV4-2,CASSQEPSGFYNEQFF
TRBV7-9,CASGLAGGSYEQYF
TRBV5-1,CASHPGQGYGYTF
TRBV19,CASRLGRGSSYNEQFF
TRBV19,CASSNQGFAYEQYF
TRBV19,CASSRGDLSGANVLTF
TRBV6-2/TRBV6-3,CASSHGTANEKLFF
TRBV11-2,CASIPRGSSTDTQYF
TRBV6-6,CASRGDSRNQPQHF
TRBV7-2,CASTPSGGAPTYEQYF
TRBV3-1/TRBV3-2,CASSHFSRELYSNQPQHF
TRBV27,CASSLQWGARGEQYF
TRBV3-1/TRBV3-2,CASSQDAFSGPTNSEQYF
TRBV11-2,CASSLDQQLRKAYEQYF
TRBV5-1,CASSAMPNYGYTF
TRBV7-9,CASISTGKGYEQYF
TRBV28,CASGRAGVYEQYF
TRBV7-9,CASSSEGGQEAFF
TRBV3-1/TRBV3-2,CAVSGARREKLFF